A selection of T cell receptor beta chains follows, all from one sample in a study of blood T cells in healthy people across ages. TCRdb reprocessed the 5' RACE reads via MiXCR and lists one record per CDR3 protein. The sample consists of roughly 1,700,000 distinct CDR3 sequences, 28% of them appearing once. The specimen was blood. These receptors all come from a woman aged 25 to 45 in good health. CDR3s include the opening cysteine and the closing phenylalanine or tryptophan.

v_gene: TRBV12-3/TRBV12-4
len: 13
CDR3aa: CASSSGLYSPLHF

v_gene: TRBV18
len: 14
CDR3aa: CASSPEWDIAEAFF

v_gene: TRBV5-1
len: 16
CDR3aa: CASSSVLAGGLYEQFF

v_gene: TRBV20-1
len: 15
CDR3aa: CSARAGVGSENTIYF

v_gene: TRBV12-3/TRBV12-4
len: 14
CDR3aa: CASSEGPGANVLTF

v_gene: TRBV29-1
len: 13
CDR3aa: CSVNYKEPYGYTF

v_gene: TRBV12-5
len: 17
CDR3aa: CASGLASSGANTGELFF

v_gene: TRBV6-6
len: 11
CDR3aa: CASLGTDTQYF

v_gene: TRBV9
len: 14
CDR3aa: CASSVVSSPYGYTF

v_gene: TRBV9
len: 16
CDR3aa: CASSVDGSTGYNEQFF

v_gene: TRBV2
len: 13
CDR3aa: CASTRLVWETQYF

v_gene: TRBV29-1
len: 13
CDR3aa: CSVHQDRADGYTF

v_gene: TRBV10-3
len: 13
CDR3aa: CAHRGSSNEKLFF

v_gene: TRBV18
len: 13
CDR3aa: CASSPTQADTQYF

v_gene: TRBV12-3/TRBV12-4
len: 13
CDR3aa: CTSRRQGDYEQYF

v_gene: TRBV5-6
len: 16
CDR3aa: CASSSLGGENSYEQYF

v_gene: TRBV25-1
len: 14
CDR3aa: CARPQEGSPLEAFF

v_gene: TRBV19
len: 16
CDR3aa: CASSIARTEINNEQFF

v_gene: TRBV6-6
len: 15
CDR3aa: CASSYRGVSNQPQHF

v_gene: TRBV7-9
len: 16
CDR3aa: CASSLESQGGGYGYTF

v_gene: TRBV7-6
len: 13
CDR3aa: CASSSKTSSEAFF

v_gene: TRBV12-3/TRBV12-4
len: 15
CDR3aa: CASSFDSSGTGEAFF

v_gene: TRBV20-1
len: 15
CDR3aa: CSASPHPGTPYEQYF

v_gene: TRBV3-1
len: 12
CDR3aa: CASSQGPKRQFF

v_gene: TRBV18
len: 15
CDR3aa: CASSPGSNYNSPLHF

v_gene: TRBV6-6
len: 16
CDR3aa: CANSSPGTGGTDTQYF

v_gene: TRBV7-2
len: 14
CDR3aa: CASGNSGRTDTQYF

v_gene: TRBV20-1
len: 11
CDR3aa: CSAGVDNEQFF

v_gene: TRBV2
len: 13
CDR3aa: CASIEELAYEQYF

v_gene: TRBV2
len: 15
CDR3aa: CASSNQGLTYNEQFF

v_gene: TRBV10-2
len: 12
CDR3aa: CASTREGDGYTF

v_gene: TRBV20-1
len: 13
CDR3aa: CSAREILGGEQFF

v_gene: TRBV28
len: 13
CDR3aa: CASGSPGWDEQYF

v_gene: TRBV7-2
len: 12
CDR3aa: CASSLMGEKLFF

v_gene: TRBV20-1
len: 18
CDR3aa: CSATTSGGALITTDTQYF

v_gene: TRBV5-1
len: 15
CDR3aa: CASSVGPPAQETQYF

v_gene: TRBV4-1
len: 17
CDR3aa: CASSQKPRTGGYTEAFF

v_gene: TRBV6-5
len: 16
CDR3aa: CASSSTGRRGRDEQYF

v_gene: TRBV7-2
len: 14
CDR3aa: CASSPPGDSYEQYF

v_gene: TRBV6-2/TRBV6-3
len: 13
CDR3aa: CASSYGRADGYTF

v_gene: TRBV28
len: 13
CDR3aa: CASKGGANEKLFF

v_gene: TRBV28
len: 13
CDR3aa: CASNGQGVTEAFF

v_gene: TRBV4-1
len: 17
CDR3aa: CASSQDRWDASPDTQYF

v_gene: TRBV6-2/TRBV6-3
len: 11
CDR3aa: CAIRSTDTQYF

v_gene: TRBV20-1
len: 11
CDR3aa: CSAGYLGTQYF

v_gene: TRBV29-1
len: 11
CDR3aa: CSVEEGSEQYF

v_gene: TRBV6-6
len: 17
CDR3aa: CASSYSRNGGAYNEQFF